This TCR beta chain was identified in a study of blood T cell repertoires in COVID-19. Deletions cut 5 bases from V and 4 bases from J, with 8 bases between. The CDR3 runs to 12 residues. Germline values: CDR1 SQVTM, CDR2 ANQGSEA. Source study methods: Reference gene primers were amplified, and this amplification served to estimate nucleated cell counts. Data came from immunoSEQ multiplex PCR; TCRdb stores just in-frame clones and leaves some out. That table furnishes V, J and clone size, whereas the DNA furnished D and trimming. The repertoire holds over 600,000 clones, around 89% seen once, with roughly 0.25% in the top ten.

The source material was peripheral blood. This TCR was recovered from a woman in her late teens or twenties with acute or convalescent COVID-19. This rearrangement joins TRBV29-1 to TRBJ2-2; possible D gene TRBD1, 6 bases. In DNA, the CDR3 is TGCAGCGTTACAGGGTTCACCGGGGAGCTGTTTTTT. This sequence encodes CSVTGFTGELFF.